This T cell receptor beta chain was recorded in a study of blood T cell repertoires in COVID-19. Study summary: Researchers got acute and convalescent COVID-19 samples from the United States, Italy and Spain. T cells, B-cell-depleted T cells, or PBMCs supplied cDNA or gDNA.

Trimming took 6 bases from V and 2 from J; bases not matched to a gene: 6. The CDR3 length is 15 residues. Germline V lookup: CDR1 SGHAT, CDR2 FQNNGV. The repertoire was sequenced with immunoSEQ multiplex PCR; TCRdb's copy has only in-frame clones and lacks some. The table shows around 240,000 clones, with 86% occurring only once. Source material: peripheral blood. The genes are TRBV11-2 and TRBJ2-5; 10 positions match TRBD2. The TCR originated in a woman aged 25 to 39 who had recovered from COVID-19. Here the CDR3 DNA reads TGTGCCAGCAGTTCACAGCGGGGGGGACAAGAGACCCAGTACTTC. It is translated as CASSSQRGGQETQYF.